The 17 T cell receptor beta chains given below trace back to one sample, sequenced in a study of cytomegalovirus exposure and HLA in healthy donors. It was with 60 Vbeta and 13 Jbeta primers that the PCR ran. Sequencing was performed with immunoSEQ multiplex PCR; in TCRdb, only in-frame clones are kept and a portion is missing. The table lists some 120,000 clones, 60% to 85% of them singletons. Sequences were obtained from PBMCs. The receptors stem from a human donor in good health.

Only one count was recorded for this clone. The chain employs TRBV2 and TRBJ2-3; D possibly corresponds to TRBD1 (6 bases). Germline V CDR1 and CDR2: SNHLY, FYNNEI. Trimming removed 4 bases at V and 2 bases at J, with 16 bases between. This CDR3 is built from 16 residues. CDR3 DNA: TGTGCCAGCAGTGGAGGACAGTTCCTGAACACAGATACGCAGTATTTT. Its protein is CASSGGQFLNTDTQYF.

The chain recombines TRBV5-4 with TRBJ2-1; 15 positions match TRBD2. V was clipped by 4 bases and J by 12 bases; unmatched bases: 14. The CDR3 totals 17 residues. Germline CDR1 SGHNT, CDR2 YYREEE (reference sequence). CDR3 protein: CASSGTSGGQSHSGQFF. Here the CDR3 DNA reads TGTGCCAGCAGCGGGACTAGCGGGGGGCAGTCCCATTCTGGGCAGTTCTTC.

The gene calls are TRBV27 and TRBJ2-2; possibly TRBD2 for D (5 bases). The germline V gene encodes CDR1 MNHEY and CDR2 SMNVEV (reference sequence). This CDR3 has 16 amino acids. Trimming shortened V by 7 bases and J by 0 bases, and 15 bases separated the two germline ends. In DNA, the CDR3 is TGTGCCAGCAATTCCGGGAATTACGCGAACACCGGGGAGCTGTTTTTT. It codes for CASNSGNYANTGELFF.

The rearrangement uses TRBV6-1 and TRBJ2-1; the match to TRBD1 covers 12 bases. CDR1 and CDR2 from the germline V gene are MNHNS and SASEGT. Trimming removed 7 bases from V and 7 bases from J; junction bases left unmatched: 5. The CDR3 consists of 14 residues. The CDR3 nucleotides read TGTGCCAGCAACCGGGACAGGGGGCGAAATGAGCAGTTCTTC. As protein: CASNRDRGRNEQFF.

The rearrangement links TRBV4-1 to TRBJ1-2, with a tentative D call TRBD1 (5 bases). Trimming took 0 bases from V and 6 from J, leaving 11 bases between them. Germline CDR1 is MGHRA and CDR2 is YSYEKL. This CDR3 is built from 14 residues. The CDR3 protein is CASSQERGTHGYTF. The CDR3, as DNA: TGCGCCAGCAGCCAAGAACGGGGGACCCATGGCTACACCTTC.

The chain couples TRBV11-2 to TRBJ2-7, with D tentatively TRBD1 (7 bases). Trimming took off 1 base at V and 5 bases at J, with 18 bases between the two ends. The CDR3 totals 16 residues. Germline CDR1 SGHAT, CDR2 FQNNGV. The CDR3 coding sequence is TGTGCCAGCAGCTTAGCGCTGACAGGGAGGTTCGACGAGCAGTACTTC. Amino acids: CASSLALTGRFDEQYF.

This sequence joins TRBV27 and TRBJ2-3; 10 nucleotides line up with TRBD2. Looked up from germline, CDR1 is MNHEY and CDR2 is SMNVEV (reference sequence). The CDR3 loop spans 15 amino acids. V trimming: 7 bases; J trimming: 4 bases; junction bases outside the gene matches: 8. The CDR3 coding sequence is TGTGCCAGCACCGATATAGCGGGGGGACCAGATACGCAGTATTTT. This sequence encodes CASTDIAGGPDTQYF.

Notes on this clone: Other DNA sequences from this sample encode an identical CDR3 as well. The genes are TRBV7-2 and TRBJ1-6, with 7 bases lining up with TRBD1. Trimming took 8 bases from V and 4 from J; bases not matched to a gene: 5. In germline, CDR1 is SGHTA, CDR2 FQGNSA. The CDR3 contains 14 residues. Written as DNA, the CDR3 is TGTGCCAGCCAACAGGGACAGTATAATTCACCCCTCCACTTT. This translates into CASQQGQYNSPLHF.

The genes are TRBV5-4 and TRBJ2-5; possibly TRBD2 for D (6 bases). With 3 bases removed from V and 2 bases from J, the gap between germline ends came to 14 bases. Germline V gene data show CDR1 as SGHNT and CDR2 as YYREEE (reference sequence). The CDR3 consists of 15 residues. The CDR3 region is CASSSERGRQETQYF. DNA of the CDR3: TGTGCCAGCAGCTCCGAACGGGGGAGACAAGAGACCCAGTACTTC.

J is TRBJ1-5 and V is TRBV5-1; TRBD1 is a possible D gene (5 bases). The germline V gene encodes CDR1 SGHRS and CDR2 YFSETQ. V lost 0 bases and J 3 bases, leaving 7 bases between the germline ends. The CDR3 covers 14 residues. The CDR3 DNA follows: TGCGCCAGCAGCTTGGAGGGACTCAATCAGCCCCAGCATTTT. This codes for CASSLEGLNQPQHF. Full variable domain (rest looked up from reference TRBV5-1 and TRBJ1-5): KAGVTQTPRYLIKTRGQQVTLSCSPISGHRSVSWYQQTPGQGLQFLFEYFSETQRNKGNFPGRFSGRQFSNSRSEMNVSTLELGDSALYLCASSLEGLNQPQHFGDGTRLSIL.

In this sample, this clone turned up a few times. This chain links TRBV5-1 with TRBJ1-5, with 10 bases aligning to TRBD1. Per the germline V gene, CDR1 is SGHRS and CDR2 is YFSETQ. Losses at the gene ends were 4 bases for V and 5 bases for J; bases not matched to a gene: 6. CDR3 size: 15 residues. CDR3 sequence reads: CASSAGTGVDQPQHF. CDR3 bases: TGCGCCAGCAGCGCGGGGACAGGGGTGGATCAGCCCCAGCATTTT.

This clone was recorded only once. V is TRBV21-1 and J is TRBJ2-7; no DNA check was done on the table's D call, TRBD2. TRBV21-1 is a documented pseudogene. There are 12 residues in the CDR3. CDR3 in DNA: TGTGCCAGCAGCAAACCCCAGCGCTGGCAGTACTTC. Its protein is CASSKPQRWQYF.

For the CDR3, the DNA is TGTGCCAGCAGCTTTAGACTTAGCGGGGAGTGGGAGACCCAGTACTTC. Residues: CASSFRLSGEWETQYF. The chain carries TRBV7-2 and TRBJ2-5; the match to TRBD2 covers 8 bases. V dropped 3 bases and J dropped 5; count of bases not matched to a gene: 11. Germline V CDR1 and CDR2: SGHTA, FQGNSA. This CDR3 has 16 residues.

The rearrangement links TRBV6-6 to TRBJ1-1, with a tentative D call TRBD1 (5 bases). Trimming took 0 bases from V and 0 from J, leaving 8 bases between them. Per germline, CDR1 MNHNY and CDR2 SVGAGI (reference sequence). There are 15 residues in the CDR3. The CDR3 nucleotides read TGTGCCAGCAGTTACTCGGAGGGACTGAACACTGAAGCTTTCTTT. Protein sequence: CASSYSEGLNTEAFF.

This chain joins TRBV5-6 and TRBJ2-5; TRBD2 might be the D (5 bases). CDR1 and CDR2 from the germline V gene are SGHDT and YYEEEE. CDR3 size: 14 residues. V lost 0 bases, J lost 5 bases, and 11 bases lay in between. CDR3 sequence: CASSLGGVVETQYF. The DNA of the CDR3 is TGTGCCAGCAGCTTGGGGGGAGTCGTGGAGACCCAGTACTTC.

This chain uses TRBV7-9 with TRBJ2-5, with 9 bases that match TRBD1. Germline CDR1 reads SEHNR; CDR2 reads FQNEAQ (reference sequence). Germline trimming cut 8 bases from V and 1 base from J; bases unmatched to any gene: 14. The CDR3 is made up of 17 amino acids. CDR3 nucleotides: TGTGCCAGCGGCCGGGACAGGGTGTTTTGGTCCCAAGAGACCCAGTACTTC. Protein: CASGRDRVFWSQETQYF.

This chain links TRBV2 with TRBJ1-6, with a tentative D call TRBD1 (6 bases). The V end was cut by 8 bases, the J end by 6 bases, with 14 bases between. CDR3 length: 14 amino acids. The germline V gene encodes CDR1 SNHLY and CDR2 FYNNEI. CDR3 amino acids: CASGSTRGNSPLHF. The CDR3 DNA sequence: TGTGCCAGCGGTTCGACCAGGGGTAATTCACCCCTCCACTTT.